These T cell receptor beta chains were read from a single sample in a study of shared clonotypes between healthy human individuals. The table came from immunoSEQ multiplex PCR; TCRdb's copy has only in-frame clones and leaves some out. The profile covers about 2.1 million clones, with about 92% appearing a single time and more than 1.5% taken by the ten largest. The sample was naive CD8+ T cells from PBMCs. These receptors were obtained from a young man in good health. Some clones in this sample may be carry-over from other donors' samples. CDR3s include the opening cysteine and the closing phenylalanine or tryptophan. Each record gives: D gene, V gene, J gene, clone size, CDR3 DNA, CDR3 protein. The D gene is left open where the match is weak. Rows may omit the clone size; those that give it use once, few, many or a size class.

D: TRBD2; V: TRBV11-2; J: TRBJ2-1; size: .; DNA: TGTGCCAGCAGCTTAGGGACTAGCGGGAGATACTACAATGAGCAGTTCTTC; CDR3: CASSLGTSGRYYNEQFF
D: .; V: TRBV13; J: TRBJ2-1; size: .; DNA: TGTGCCAGCAGCTGGGGTTCGAGCTCCTACAATGAGCAGTTCTTC; CDR3: CASSWGSSSYNEQFF
D: TRBD1; V: TRBV29-1; J: TRBJ2-1; size: .; DNA: TGCAGCGTTGCCGGGACAGGGATTTACAATGAGCAGTTCTTC; CDR3: CSVAGTGIYNEQFF
D: .; V: TRBV9; J: TRBJ2-1; size: few; DNA: TGTGCCAGCAGCGTAGAAGTGACGAGCTCCTACAATGAGCAGTTCTTC; CDR3: CASSVEVTSSYNEQFF
D: TRBD1; V: TRBV6-5; J: TRBJ2-7; size: .; DNA: TGTGCCAGCAGTGCGGACAGGGGGAGGACTTACGAGCAGTACTTC; CDR3: CASSADRGRTYEQYF
D: TRBD2; V: TRBV19; J: TRBJ2-1; size: .; DNA: TGTGCCAGTCGGACTAGCGGGAGGGGGAGTGAGCAGTTCTTC; CDR3: CASRTSGRGSEQFF
D: TRBD1; V: TRBV9; J: TRBJ2-2; size: .; DNA: TGTGCCAGCAGCATCGGGACAGCAAACACCGGGGAGCTGTTTTTT; CDR3: CASSIGTANTGELFF
D: TRBD2; V: TRBV27; J: TRBJ2-1; size: .; DNA: TGTGCCAGCAGCTTTCTAGCGGGAGTATTAGGGCAGTTCTTC; CDR3: CASSFLAGVLGQFF
D: .; V: TRBV28; J: TRBJ2-2; size: .; DNA: TGTGCCAGCAGTTTACGGTATTCGGGCGGGGAGCTGTTTTTT; CDR3: CASSLRYSGGELFF
D: .; V: TRBV9; J: TRBJ2-2; size: .; DNA: TGTGCCAGCAGCGTAGCTGTCGGGGAGCTGTTTTTT; CDR3: CASSVAVGELFF